This is a list of T cell receptor beta chains from one sample in a study of blood T cell repertoires in COVID-19. Produced via immunoSEQ multiplex PCR; TCRdb's table is partial and in-frame only. The sample holds around 360,000 clones, approximately 89% seen once. Material for sequencing was PBMCs or T cells enriched from blood (not recorded which). Source of these receptors: a man aged 35 to 55 in a cohort exposed to, infected with or recovered from COVID-19 (not recorded which). CDR3s include the opening cysteine and the closing phenylalanine or tryptophan. The D gene is left open where the match is weak. Where a row states a size, it is once, few, many or the class of an expanded clone; other rows omit it.

d_call	v_call	clone_size	cdr3_length	j_call	cdr3_aa	cdr3_nt
NA	TRBV3-1/TRBV3-2	NA	15	TRBJ2-6	CASRLGPSGANVLTF	TGTGCCAGCAGACTAGGGCCGTCTGGGGCCAACGTCCTGACTTTC
NA	TRBV7-2	NA	13	TRBJ2-1	CASGWPPYNEQFF	TGTGCCAGCGGCTGGCCCCCGTACAATGAGCAGTTCTTC
TRBD2	TRBV27	NA	16	TRBJ2-1	CASSRGLAVSYNEQFF	TGTGCCAGCAGCCGCGGACTAGCGGTTTCCTACAATGAGCAGTTCTTC
NA	TRBV5-6	NA	14	TRBJ2-2	CASATGDRTGELFF	TGTGCCAGCGCCACGGGAGATCGTACCGGGGAGCTGTTTTTT
TRBD2	TRBV19	NA	15	TRBJ2-2	CASRRLAVNTGELFF	TGTGCCAGTAGGAGACTAGCGGTGAACACCGGGGAGCTGTTTTTT
TRBD2	TRBV6-1	NA	16	TRBJ2-1	CASSEMAAGGSGEQFF	TGTGCCAGCAGTGAAATGGCAGCGGGAGGTTCCGGTGAGCAGTTCTTC
NA	TRBV21-1	NA	21	TRBJ2-6	CASSMFAPLADTSSGANVLTF	TGTGCCAGCAGCATGTTCGCCCCCCTAGCGGATACTTCCTCTGGGGCCAACGTCCTGACTTTC
NA	TRBV30	NA	11	TRBJ2-7	CAGSSGYEQYF	TGTGCCGGATCTAGTGGCTACGAGCAGTACTTC
NA	TRBV7-2	NA	13	TRBJ2-1	CASSLFFSNEQFF	TGTGCCAGCAGCTTATTCTTTAGCAATGAGCAGTTCTTC
TRBD1	TRBV9	NA	15	TRBJ2-1	CASSAAGTAYNEQFF	TGTGCCAGCAGCGCAGCCGGGACAGCCTACAATGAGCAGTTCTTC
TRBD1	TRBV19	NA	14	TRBJ2-2	CASTGGKITGELFF	TGTGCCAGCACAGGGGGCAAGATAACCGGGGAGCTGTTTTTT
NA	TRBV15	NA	13	TRBJ1-5	CATSTDSNQPQHF	TGTGCCACCAGCACAGACAGTAATCAGCCCCAGCATTTT
TRBD2	TRBV4-2	NA	16	TRBJ2-1	CASSLRTSGGYNEQFF	TGTGCCAGCAGCCTCCGGACTAGCGGAGGATACAATGAGCAGTTCTTC
TRBD1	TRBV11-2	NA	16	TRBJ1-4	CASSPFRDRLPQKLFF	TGTGCCAGCAGCCCGTTCAGGGACAGGCTGCCACAAAAACTGTTTTTT
TRBD1	TRBV29-1	NA	13	TRBJ1-2	CSATGASNYGYTF	TGCAGCGCGACAGGGGCCTCTAACTATGGCTACACCTTC
TRBD1	TRBV28	NA	14	TRBJ2-7	CASSRQGTTYEQYF	TGTGCCAGCTCTAGACAGGGGACCACCTACGAGCAGTACTTC
NA	TRBV28	NA	16	TRBJ2-7	CASSSGATGRRYEQYF	TGTGCCAGCAGTTCCGGCGCGACAGGTCGTCGCTACGAGCAGTACTTC
NA	TRBV27	NA	13	TRBJ2-2	CASSHRVAGELFF	TGTGCCAGCAGTCACAGGGTCGCCGGGGAGCTGTTTTTT
TRBD1	TRBV28	NA	15	TRBJ1-5	CASRPLRQGNQPQHF	TGTGCCAGCAGACCACTCAGACAGGGGAATCAGCCCCAGCATTTT
NA	TRBV19	NA	12	TRBJ1-5	CASSIRGQPQHF	TGTGCCAGTAGTATAAGGGGCCAGCCCCAGCATTTT
TRBD2	TRBV2	NA	13	TRBJ2-5	CATTSGIRETQYF	TGTGCCACCACTAGCGGGATAAGAGAGACCCAGTACTTC
NA	TRBV6-5	NA	10	TRBJ1-1	CASSLTEAFF	TGTGCCAGCAGCCTCACTGAAGCTTTCTTT
NA	TRBV5-1	NA	13	TRBJ2-4	CASSFQGGDIQYF	TGCGCCAGCAGCTTCCAGGGTGGTGACATTCAGTACTTC
TRBD1	TRBV3-1/TRBV3-2	NA	15	TRBJ2-1	CASSPGTGYYNEQFF	TGTGCCAGCAGCCCCGGGACAGGGTATTACAATGAGCAGTTCTTC
TRBD1	TRBV5-1	NA	14	TRBJ2-1	CASSSGQGGNEQFF	TGCGCCAGCAGCTCCGGACAGGGTGGCAATGAGCAGTTCTTC
TRBD1	TRBV19	NA	14	TRBJ1-5	CASSQDRGPQPQHF	TGTGCCAGTAGTCAGGACAGGGGGCCTCAGCCCCAGCATTTT
TRBD2	TRBV14	NA	13	TRBJ2-7	CASRASGRREQYF	TGTGCCAGCAGGGCTAGCGGGAGGCGCGAGCAGTACTTC
NA	TRBV19	NA	13	TRBJ2-5	CASSIAQPETQYF	TGTGCCAGTAGTATAGCACAGCCCGAGACCCAGTACTTC
TRBD1	TRBV18	few	17	TRBJ1-1	CASSPRDRGFLNTEAFF	TGTGCCAGCTCACCCCGGGACAGGGGGTTTTTGAACACTGAAGCTTTCTTT
TRBD2	TRBV3-1/TRBV3-2	NA	14	TRBJ2-1	CASSRTSGSNEQFF	TGTGCCAGCAGCCGGACTAGCGGGAGCAATGAGCAGTTCTTC
NA	TRBV2	NA	12	TRBJ1-2	CASRVAYPGYTF	TGTGCCAGCAGGGTTGCCTACCCCGGCTACACCTTC
NA	TRBV5-6	NA	12	TRBJ1-5	CASTQGDQPQHF	TGTGCCAGCACCCAAGGGGATCAGCCCCAGCATTTT
NA	TRBV7-2	NA	13	TRBJ2-5	CASSPSAQETQYF	TGTGCCAGCAGCCCTAGCGCACAAGAGACCCAGTACTTC
TRBD1	TRBV7-2	NA	14	TRBJ1-2	CASRPNPGGYGYTF	TGTGCCAGCAGACCCAACCCAGGGGGCTATGGCTACACCTTC
TRBD1	TRBV28	once	14	TRBJ1-2	CASSLGGQEYGYTF	TGTGCCAGCAGTTTAGGGGGACAGGAATATGGCTACACCTTC
TRBD2	TRBV5-1	NA	15	TRBJ2-7	CASSRGTSGKYEQYF	TGCGCCAGCAGCAGGGGGACTAGCGGGAAGTACGAGCAGTACTTC
TRBD1	TRBV14	NA	13	TRBJ2-1	CASSHGTGGRQFF	TGTGCCAGCAGCCACGGAACAGGGGGCCGGCAGTTCTTC
NA	TRBV10-1	NA	13	TRBJ2-7	CASSEGTYYEQYF	TGCGCCAGCAGTGAAGGGACATACTACGAGCAGTACTTC
TRBD1	TRBV28	NA	12	TRBJ1-2	CATAGQHYGYTF	TGTGCCACCGCGGGACAGCACTATGGCTACACCTTC
NA	TRBV5-4	NA	13	TRBJ2-1	CASSSSTGNEQFF	TGTGCCAGCAGCTCGTCGACGGGCAATGAGCAGTTCTTC
NA	TRBV5-1	NA	15	TRBJ1-3	CASSLLAASGNTIYF	TGCGCCAGCAGCTTGTTAGCAGCATCTGGAAACACCATATATTTT
NA	TRBV5-1	NA	14	TRBJ1-4	CASSEGRGNEKLFF	TGCGCCAGCAGTGAAGGCAGGGGAAATGAAAAACTGTTTTTT
NA	TRBV28	NA	15	TRBJ2-3	CASSGAQGITDTQYF	TGTGCCAGCAGTGGCGCTCAGGGTATTACAGATACGCAGTATTTT
TRBD1	TRBV2	NA	14	TRBJ1-1	CASTPGAGGAWAFF	TGTGCCAGCACTCCGGGGGCAGGGGGCGCTTGGGCTTTCTTT
TRBD1	TRBV19	once	16	TRBJ1-5	CASSYPTDRSNQPQHF	TGTGCCAGTAGTTACCCCACGGACAGGAGCAATCAGCCCCAGCATTTT
TRBD2	TRBV5-1	NA	15	TRBJ2-3	CASRKASGSGDTQYF	TGCGCCAGCAGGAAAGCTAGCGGGAGTGGAGATACGCAGTATTTT
NA	TRBV18	NA	16	TRBJ2-3	CASSALSGRLADTQYF	TGTGCCAGCTCCGCCTTGAGCGGGCGGCTCGCAGATACGCAGTATTTT